In its sample, the clone carrying this T cell receptor beta chain was seen a few times. This entry is derived from a study of blood T cell repertoires in COVID-19. The overall study: Sources were T cells, B-cell-depleted T cells, or PBMCs; the material itself was cDNA or gDNA.

Assay used: immunoSEQ multiplex PCR; TCRdb lists only in-frame clones, some missing. The sample yields about 140,000 clones, 65% to 80% seen once. This CDR3 comprises 14 residues. Germline lookup yields CDR1 SGHTA and CDR2 FQGNSA. Trimming cost V 5 bases and J 4 bases; bases outside gene matches: 4. The sequencing input was peripheral blood. The chain links TRBV7-2 to TRBJ2-7; 11 nucleotides align to TRBD2. The sequence was obtained from an elderly man with acute or convalescent COVID-19. The CDR3: CASSNSGGAYEQYF. DNA of the CDR3: TGTGCCAGCAGCAATAGCGGGGGGGCTTACGAGCAGTACTTC.